Listed below are T cell receptor beta chains from one sample, sequenced in a study of shared clonotypes between healthy human individuals. Clones were sequenced by immunoSEQ multiplex PCR, and TCRdb holds only the in-frame ones, with some missing. The sample yields about 2.1 million clones, around 93% seen once. Sequences were obtained from naive CD8+ T cells from PBMCs. The receptors were gathered from a man in his late teens or twenties in good health. Some clones in this sample may be carry-over from other donors' samples. CDR3s include the opening cysteine and the closing phenylalanine or tryptophan. The D gene is left open where the match is weak. Clone size appears in some rows only: once, few, many, or a class for an expanded clone.

abundance	j_gene	d_gene	v_gene	CDR3aa	CDR3nt
.	TRBJ1-3	.	TRBV28	CASSLSPSGNTIYF	TGTGCCAGCAGTTTGTCGCCCTCTGGAAACACCATATATTTT
once	TRBJ2-7	.	TRBV27	CASSPSQGSYEQYF	TGTGCCAGCAGCCCGTCACAGGGCTCCTACGAGCAGTACTTC
.	TRBJ2-7	.	TRBV11-2	CASSYGESYEQYF	TGTGCCAGCAGCTATGGGGAGTCCTACGAGCAGTACTTC
.	TRBJ1-3	TRBD1	TRBV27	CASGDQGTGGLDTIYF	TGTGCCAGCGGGGATCAGGGGACAGGGGGCCTCGACACCATATATTTT
.	TRBJ1-3	TRBD1	TRBV28	CASSADRVSGNTIYF	TGTGCCAGCAGTGCCGACAGGGTCTCAGGAAACACCATATATTTT
once	TRBJ2-7	TRBD1	TRBV5-6	CASSLENRGAHEQYF	TGTGCCAGCAGCTTGGAGAACAGGGGCGCGCACGAGCAGTACTTC
.	TRBJ1-3	.	TRBV5-6	CASRTGRFSGNTIYF	TGTGCCAGCAGGACGGGGCGGTTCTCTGGAAACACCATATATTTT
.	TRBJ2-1	.	TRBV6-5	CASRLGSEQFF	TGTGCCAGCAGGCTGGGCTCCGAGCAGTTCTTC
once	TRBJ1-1	.	TRBV11-2	CASSLGQYTEAFF	TGTGCCAGCAGCTTAGGGCAGTACACTGAAGCTTTCTTT
.	TRBJ2-3	TRBD2	TRBV28	CASLKIPSGHLTDTQYF	TGTGCCAGCTTAAAGATCCCTAGCGGGCACCTCACAGATACGCAGTATTTT
.	TRBJ1-2	.	TRBV30	CAWLGGNYGYTF	TGTGCCTGGTTGGGGGGAAACTATGGCTACACCTTC
.	TRBJ2-7	.	TRBV28	CASSLWRAGSSYEQYF	TGTGCCAGCAGTTTATGGCGGGCTGGAAGCTCCTACGAGCAGTACTTC